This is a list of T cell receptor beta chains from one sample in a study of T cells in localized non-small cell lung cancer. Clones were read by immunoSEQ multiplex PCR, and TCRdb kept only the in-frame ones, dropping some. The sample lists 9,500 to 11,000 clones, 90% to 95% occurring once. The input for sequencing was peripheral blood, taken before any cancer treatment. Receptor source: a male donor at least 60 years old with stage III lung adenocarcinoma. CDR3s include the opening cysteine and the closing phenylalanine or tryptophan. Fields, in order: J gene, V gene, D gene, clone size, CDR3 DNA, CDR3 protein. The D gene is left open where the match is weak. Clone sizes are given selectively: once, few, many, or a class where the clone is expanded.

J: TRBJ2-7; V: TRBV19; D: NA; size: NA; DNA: TGTGCCAGTAGTAAGGAGCTGGCCTACGAGCAGTACTTC; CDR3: CASSKELAYEQYF
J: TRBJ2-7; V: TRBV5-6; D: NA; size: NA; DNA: TGTGCCAGCAGCTTGCCCCGGGCCGAAGGTTCCGAGCAGTACTTC; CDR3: CASSLPRAEGSEQYF
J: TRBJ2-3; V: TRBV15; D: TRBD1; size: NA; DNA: TGTGCCACCAGCCGGACAGGGGGCGTGGATACGCAGTATTTT; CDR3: CATSRTGGVDTQYF
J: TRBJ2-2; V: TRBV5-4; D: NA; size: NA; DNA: TGTGCCAGCAGCTTGTATGGCGGGGAGCTGTTTTTT; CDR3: CASSLYGGELFF
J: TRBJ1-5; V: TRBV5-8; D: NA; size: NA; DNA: TGTGCCAGCAGCTTATGGACGAGCAATCAGCCCCAGCATTTT; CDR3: CASSLWTSNQPQHF
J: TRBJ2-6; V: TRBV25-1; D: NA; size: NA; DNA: TGTGCCAGCAGTTCCCGGGGGTTTGGGGCCAACGTCCTGACTTTC; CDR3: CASSSRGFGANVLTF
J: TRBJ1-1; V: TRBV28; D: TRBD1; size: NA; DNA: TGTGCCAGCAGCCCTTCGGGACAGGTCATGAACACTGAAGCTTTCTTT; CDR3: CASSPSGQVMNTEAFF
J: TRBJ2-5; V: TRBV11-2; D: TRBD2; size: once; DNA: TGTGCCAGCAGCCACGGGACTAGCGGCCAAGAGACCCAGTACTTC; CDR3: CASSHGTSGQETQYF
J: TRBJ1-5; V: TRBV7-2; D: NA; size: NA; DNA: TGTGCCAGCAGCTTATTGGGCGGGGGCGCAGATCAGCCCCAGCATTTT; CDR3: CASSLLGGGADQPQHF
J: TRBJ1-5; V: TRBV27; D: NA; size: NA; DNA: TGTGCCAGCAGGGCAGGGGATCAGCCCCAGCATTTT; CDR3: CASRAGDQPQHF
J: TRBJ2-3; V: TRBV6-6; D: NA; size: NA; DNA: TGTGCCAGCAGTTACTCCCTGAATCGAGATACGCAGTATTTT; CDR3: CASSYSLNRDTQYF
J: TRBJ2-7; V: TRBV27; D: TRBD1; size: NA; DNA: TGTTCCAGCAGTTTACAGGGGGCCAACTACGAGCAGTACTTC; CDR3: CSSSLQGANYEQYF
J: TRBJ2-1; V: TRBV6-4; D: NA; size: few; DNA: TGTGCCAGCAGTGACTCGGCCGGGGGACTGAACAACAATGAGCAGTTCTTC; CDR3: CASSDSAGGLNNNEQFF
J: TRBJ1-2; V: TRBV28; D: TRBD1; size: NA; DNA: TGTGCCAGCAGTCCAGGGGGCGCGAACTATGGCTACACCTTC; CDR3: CASSPGGANYGYTF
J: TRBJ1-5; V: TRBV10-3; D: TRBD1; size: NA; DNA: TGTGCCATCAGCCCGACAGGGGGCGGTCAGCCCCAGCATTTT; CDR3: CAISPTGGGQPQHF
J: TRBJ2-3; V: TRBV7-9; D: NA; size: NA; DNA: TGTGCCAGCAGCTTACGGGGGTCGCAGTATTTT; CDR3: CASSLRGSQYF
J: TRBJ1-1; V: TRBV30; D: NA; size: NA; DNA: TGTGCCTTGTACAGAAAAAACACTGAAGCTTTCTTT; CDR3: CALYRKNTEAFF
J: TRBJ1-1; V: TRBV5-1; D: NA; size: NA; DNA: TGCGCCAGCAGCTTGGGTAAAGGGATGAACACTGAAGCTTTCTTT; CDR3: CASSLGKGMNTEAFF
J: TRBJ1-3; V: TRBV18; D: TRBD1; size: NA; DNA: TGTGCCAGCTCACCACGGGCAGGGGGTGACTCTTCTCCTGGAAACACCATATATTTT; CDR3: CASSPRAGGDSSPGNTIYF
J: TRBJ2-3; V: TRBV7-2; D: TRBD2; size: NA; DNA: TGTGCCAGCAGCCGAACGGGACTAGCACAGAGAACGCAGTATTTT; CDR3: CASSRTGLAQRTQYF
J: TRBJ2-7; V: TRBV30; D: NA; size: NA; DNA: TGTGCCTGGAACCCCCTAACGACAGACGAGCAGTACTTC; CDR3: CAWNPLTTDEQYF
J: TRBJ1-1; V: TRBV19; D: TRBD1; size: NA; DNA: TGTGCCAGTAGTAATATACGGGACAGGGGGCTGCTTGGAACTTTCTTT; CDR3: CASSNIRDRGLLGTFF
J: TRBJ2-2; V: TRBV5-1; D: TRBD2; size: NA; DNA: TGCGCCAGCAGCCAGGGACTAGCGGGAGTGGACGGGGAGCTGTTTTTT; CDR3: CASSQGLAGVDGELFF
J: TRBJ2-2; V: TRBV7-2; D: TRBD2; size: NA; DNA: TGTGCCAGCAGCACGGGACTAGCGGGAGGGCGTGGCGGGGAGCTGTTTTTT; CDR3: CASSTGLAGGRGGELFF
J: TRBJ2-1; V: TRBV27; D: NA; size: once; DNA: TGTGCCAGCAGCTCTGGGGACGACGTCTACAATGAGCAGTTCTTC; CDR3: CASSSGDDVYNEQFF
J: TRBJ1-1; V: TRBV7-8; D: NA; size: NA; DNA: TGTGCCAGCAGCTCCAACGGTGCAGTATTGAACACTGAAGCTTTCTTT; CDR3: CASSSNGAVLNTEAFF
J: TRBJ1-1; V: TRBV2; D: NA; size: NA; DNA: TGTGCCAGCAAGGTCACTTCGTCGGGAACTGAAGCTTTCTTT; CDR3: CASKVTSSGTEAFF
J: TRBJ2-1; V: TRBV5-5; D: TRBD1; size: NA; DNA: TGTGCCAGCAGCTTAGGGACAGGCAGTGGCGAGCAGTTCTTC; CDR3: CASSLGTGSGEQFF
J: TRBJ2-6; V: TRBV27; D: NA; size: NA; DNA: TGTGCCAGCAGTTTACTCACACAATCCTCTGGGGCCAACGTCCTGACTTTC; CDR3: CASSLLTQSSGANVLTF
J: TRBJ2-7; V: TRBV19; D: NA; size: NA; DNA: TGTGCCAGTAGTATAATGGGCGGTTACGAGCAGTACTTC; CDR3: CASSIMGGYEQYF
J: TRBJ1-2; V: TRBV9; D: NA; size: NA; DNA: TGTGCCAGCCGTCTTGCGGGTGGCTACACCTTC; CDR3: CASRLAGGYTF
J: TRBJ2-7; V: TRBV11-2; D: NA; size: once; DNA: TGTGCCAGCAGCCCTACTAAATACGAGCAGTACTTC; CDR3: CASSPTKYEQYF
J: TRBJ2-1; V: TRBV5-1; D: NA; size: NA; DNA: TGCGCCAGCACACCGTTAGTGAGGGATGAGCAGTTCTTC; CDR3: CASTPLVRDEQFF
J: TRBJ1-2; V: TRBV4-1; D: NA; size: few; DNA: TGCGCCAGCAGCCCGACAGAGAGCTATGGCTACACCTTC; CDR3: CASSPTESYGYTF
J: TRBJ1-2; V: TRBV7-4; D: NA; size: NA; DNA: TGTGCCAGCAGCGATGGGGGGGAGCTGGCTGGCTACACCTTC; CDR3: CASSDGGELAGYTF
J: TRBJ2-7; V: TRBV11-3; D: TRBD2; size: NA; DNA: TGTGCCAGCAGCTTCAGCGGGAGGTTCGACGAGCAGTACTTC; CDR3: CASSFSGRFDEQYF
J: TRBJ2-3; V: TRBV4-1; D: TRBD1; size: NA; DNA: TGCGCCAGCAGCCAAGAGACAGGGTCCCATACGCAGTATTTT; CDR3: CASSQETGSHTQYF
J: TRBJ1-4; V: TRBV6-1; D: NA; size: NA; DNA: TGTGCCAGCAGTTTGGCTTTTGAAAAACTGTTTTTT; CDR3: CASSLAFEKLFF
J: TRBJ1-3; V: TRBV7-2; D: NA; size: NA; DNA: TGTGCCAGCAGCCCGGTCATCTCTGGAAACACCATATATTTT; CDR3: CASSPVISGNTIYF
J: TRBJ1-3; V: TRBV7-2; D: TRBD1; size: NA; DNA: TGTGCCAGCAGCTGGGGACAGTCTGGAAACACCATATATTTT; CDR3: CASSWGQSGNTIYF
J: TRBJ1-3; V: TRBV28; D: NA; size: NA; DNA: TGTGCCAGCAGTTTTACGGGGGCTGGAAACACCATATATTTT; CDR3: CASSFTGAGNTIYF
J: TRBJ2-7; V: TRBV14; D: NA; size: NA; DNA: TGTGCCAGCAGCCCAGGGAGCTCCTACGAGCAGTACTTC; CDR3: CASSPGSSYEQYF
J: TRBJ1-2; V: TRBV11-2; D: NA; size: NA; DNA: TGTGCCAGCAGCCTCCTCCGACAGACTAACTATGGCTACACCTTC; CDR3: CASSLLRQTNYGYTF
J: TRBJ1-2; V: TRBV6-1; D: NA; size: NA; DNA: TGTGCCAGCAGTGGAGGGGGGGGTGGCTACACCTTC; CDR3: CASSGGGGGYTF
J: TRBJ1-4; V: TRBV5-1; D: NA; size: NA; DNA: TGCGCCAGCAGAAAGGGACACACTAATGAAAAACTGTTTTTT; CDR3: CASRKGHTNEKLFF
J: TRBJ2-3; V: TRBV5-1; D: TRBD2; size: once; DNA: TGCGCCAGCAGCTTGGAGCCTAGCGGGAGCACAGATACGCAGTATTTT; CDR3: CASSLEPSGSTDTQYF
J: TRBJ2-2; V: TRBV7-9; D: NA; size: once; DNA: TGTGCCAGCAGCTTTAATGCCCGCACCGGGGAGCTGTTTTTT; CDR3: CASSFNARTGELFF
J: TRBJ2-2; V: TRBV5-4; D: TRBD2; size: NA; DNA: TGTGCCAGCAGTTCCGGACTAGCGGGAGGCACCGGGGAGCTGTTTTTT; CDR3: CASSSGLAGGTGELFF
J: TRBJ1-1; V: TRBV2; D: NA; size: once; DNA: TGTGCCAGCAGTGAATCCAGGGGGAACACTGAAGCTTTCTTT; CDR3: CASSESRGNTEAFF
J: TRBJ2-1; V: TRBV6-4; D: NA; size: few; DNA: TGTGCCAGCAGTGCTAGCGTAGGGTCCTACAATGAGCAGTTCTTC; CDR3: CASSASVGSYNEQFF
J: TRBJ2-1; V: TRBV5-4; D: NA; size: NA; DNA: TGTGCCAGCAGCATCCGGACCTACAATGAGCAGTTCTTC; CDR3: CASSIRTYNEQFF
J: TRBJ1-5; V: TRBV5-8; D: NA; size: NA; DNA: TGTGCCAGCAGCTTGGGAGGGGGGCAGCCCCAGCATTTT; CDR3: CASSLGGGQPQHF
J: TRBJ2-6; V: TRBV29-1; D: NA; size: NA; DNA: TGCAGCGTTGAAGTTGTGGGAGCAGGGGCCAACGTCCTGACTTTC; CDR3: CSVEVVGAGANVLTF
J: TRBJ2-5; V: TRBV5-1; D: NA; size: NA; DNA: TGCGCCAGCAGCTTGAGACCCTCAATCGCGGGCCAAGAGACCCAGTACTTC; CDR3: CASSLRPSIAGQETQYF
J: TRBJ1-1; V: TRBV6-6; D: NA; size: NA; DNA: TGTGCCAGCAGTTACTATCGGGGGACTGAAGCTTTCTTT; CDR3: CASSYYRGTEAFF
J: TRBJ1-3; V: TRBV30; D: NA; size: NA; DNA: TGTGCCTGGAGGGCACAGGGTCGGGCTGGAAACACCATATATTTT; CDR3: CAWRAQGRAGNTIYF
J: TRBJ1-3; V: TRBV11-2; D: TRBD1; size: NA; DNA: TGTGCCAGCAGCTCAGGGACAGGGTCGGGAAACACCATATATTTT; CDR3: CASSSGTGSGNTIYF
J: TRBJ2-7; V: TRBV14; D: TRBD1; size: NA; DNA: TGTGCCTCCGGACAGGGCTTTTACGAGCAGTACTTC; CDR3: CASGQGFYEQYF
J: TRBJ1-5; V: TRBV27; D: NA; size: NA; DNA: TGTGCCAGCAGTTTCTCGGGAGGCAATCAGCCCCAGCATTTT; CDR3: CASSFSGGNQPQHF